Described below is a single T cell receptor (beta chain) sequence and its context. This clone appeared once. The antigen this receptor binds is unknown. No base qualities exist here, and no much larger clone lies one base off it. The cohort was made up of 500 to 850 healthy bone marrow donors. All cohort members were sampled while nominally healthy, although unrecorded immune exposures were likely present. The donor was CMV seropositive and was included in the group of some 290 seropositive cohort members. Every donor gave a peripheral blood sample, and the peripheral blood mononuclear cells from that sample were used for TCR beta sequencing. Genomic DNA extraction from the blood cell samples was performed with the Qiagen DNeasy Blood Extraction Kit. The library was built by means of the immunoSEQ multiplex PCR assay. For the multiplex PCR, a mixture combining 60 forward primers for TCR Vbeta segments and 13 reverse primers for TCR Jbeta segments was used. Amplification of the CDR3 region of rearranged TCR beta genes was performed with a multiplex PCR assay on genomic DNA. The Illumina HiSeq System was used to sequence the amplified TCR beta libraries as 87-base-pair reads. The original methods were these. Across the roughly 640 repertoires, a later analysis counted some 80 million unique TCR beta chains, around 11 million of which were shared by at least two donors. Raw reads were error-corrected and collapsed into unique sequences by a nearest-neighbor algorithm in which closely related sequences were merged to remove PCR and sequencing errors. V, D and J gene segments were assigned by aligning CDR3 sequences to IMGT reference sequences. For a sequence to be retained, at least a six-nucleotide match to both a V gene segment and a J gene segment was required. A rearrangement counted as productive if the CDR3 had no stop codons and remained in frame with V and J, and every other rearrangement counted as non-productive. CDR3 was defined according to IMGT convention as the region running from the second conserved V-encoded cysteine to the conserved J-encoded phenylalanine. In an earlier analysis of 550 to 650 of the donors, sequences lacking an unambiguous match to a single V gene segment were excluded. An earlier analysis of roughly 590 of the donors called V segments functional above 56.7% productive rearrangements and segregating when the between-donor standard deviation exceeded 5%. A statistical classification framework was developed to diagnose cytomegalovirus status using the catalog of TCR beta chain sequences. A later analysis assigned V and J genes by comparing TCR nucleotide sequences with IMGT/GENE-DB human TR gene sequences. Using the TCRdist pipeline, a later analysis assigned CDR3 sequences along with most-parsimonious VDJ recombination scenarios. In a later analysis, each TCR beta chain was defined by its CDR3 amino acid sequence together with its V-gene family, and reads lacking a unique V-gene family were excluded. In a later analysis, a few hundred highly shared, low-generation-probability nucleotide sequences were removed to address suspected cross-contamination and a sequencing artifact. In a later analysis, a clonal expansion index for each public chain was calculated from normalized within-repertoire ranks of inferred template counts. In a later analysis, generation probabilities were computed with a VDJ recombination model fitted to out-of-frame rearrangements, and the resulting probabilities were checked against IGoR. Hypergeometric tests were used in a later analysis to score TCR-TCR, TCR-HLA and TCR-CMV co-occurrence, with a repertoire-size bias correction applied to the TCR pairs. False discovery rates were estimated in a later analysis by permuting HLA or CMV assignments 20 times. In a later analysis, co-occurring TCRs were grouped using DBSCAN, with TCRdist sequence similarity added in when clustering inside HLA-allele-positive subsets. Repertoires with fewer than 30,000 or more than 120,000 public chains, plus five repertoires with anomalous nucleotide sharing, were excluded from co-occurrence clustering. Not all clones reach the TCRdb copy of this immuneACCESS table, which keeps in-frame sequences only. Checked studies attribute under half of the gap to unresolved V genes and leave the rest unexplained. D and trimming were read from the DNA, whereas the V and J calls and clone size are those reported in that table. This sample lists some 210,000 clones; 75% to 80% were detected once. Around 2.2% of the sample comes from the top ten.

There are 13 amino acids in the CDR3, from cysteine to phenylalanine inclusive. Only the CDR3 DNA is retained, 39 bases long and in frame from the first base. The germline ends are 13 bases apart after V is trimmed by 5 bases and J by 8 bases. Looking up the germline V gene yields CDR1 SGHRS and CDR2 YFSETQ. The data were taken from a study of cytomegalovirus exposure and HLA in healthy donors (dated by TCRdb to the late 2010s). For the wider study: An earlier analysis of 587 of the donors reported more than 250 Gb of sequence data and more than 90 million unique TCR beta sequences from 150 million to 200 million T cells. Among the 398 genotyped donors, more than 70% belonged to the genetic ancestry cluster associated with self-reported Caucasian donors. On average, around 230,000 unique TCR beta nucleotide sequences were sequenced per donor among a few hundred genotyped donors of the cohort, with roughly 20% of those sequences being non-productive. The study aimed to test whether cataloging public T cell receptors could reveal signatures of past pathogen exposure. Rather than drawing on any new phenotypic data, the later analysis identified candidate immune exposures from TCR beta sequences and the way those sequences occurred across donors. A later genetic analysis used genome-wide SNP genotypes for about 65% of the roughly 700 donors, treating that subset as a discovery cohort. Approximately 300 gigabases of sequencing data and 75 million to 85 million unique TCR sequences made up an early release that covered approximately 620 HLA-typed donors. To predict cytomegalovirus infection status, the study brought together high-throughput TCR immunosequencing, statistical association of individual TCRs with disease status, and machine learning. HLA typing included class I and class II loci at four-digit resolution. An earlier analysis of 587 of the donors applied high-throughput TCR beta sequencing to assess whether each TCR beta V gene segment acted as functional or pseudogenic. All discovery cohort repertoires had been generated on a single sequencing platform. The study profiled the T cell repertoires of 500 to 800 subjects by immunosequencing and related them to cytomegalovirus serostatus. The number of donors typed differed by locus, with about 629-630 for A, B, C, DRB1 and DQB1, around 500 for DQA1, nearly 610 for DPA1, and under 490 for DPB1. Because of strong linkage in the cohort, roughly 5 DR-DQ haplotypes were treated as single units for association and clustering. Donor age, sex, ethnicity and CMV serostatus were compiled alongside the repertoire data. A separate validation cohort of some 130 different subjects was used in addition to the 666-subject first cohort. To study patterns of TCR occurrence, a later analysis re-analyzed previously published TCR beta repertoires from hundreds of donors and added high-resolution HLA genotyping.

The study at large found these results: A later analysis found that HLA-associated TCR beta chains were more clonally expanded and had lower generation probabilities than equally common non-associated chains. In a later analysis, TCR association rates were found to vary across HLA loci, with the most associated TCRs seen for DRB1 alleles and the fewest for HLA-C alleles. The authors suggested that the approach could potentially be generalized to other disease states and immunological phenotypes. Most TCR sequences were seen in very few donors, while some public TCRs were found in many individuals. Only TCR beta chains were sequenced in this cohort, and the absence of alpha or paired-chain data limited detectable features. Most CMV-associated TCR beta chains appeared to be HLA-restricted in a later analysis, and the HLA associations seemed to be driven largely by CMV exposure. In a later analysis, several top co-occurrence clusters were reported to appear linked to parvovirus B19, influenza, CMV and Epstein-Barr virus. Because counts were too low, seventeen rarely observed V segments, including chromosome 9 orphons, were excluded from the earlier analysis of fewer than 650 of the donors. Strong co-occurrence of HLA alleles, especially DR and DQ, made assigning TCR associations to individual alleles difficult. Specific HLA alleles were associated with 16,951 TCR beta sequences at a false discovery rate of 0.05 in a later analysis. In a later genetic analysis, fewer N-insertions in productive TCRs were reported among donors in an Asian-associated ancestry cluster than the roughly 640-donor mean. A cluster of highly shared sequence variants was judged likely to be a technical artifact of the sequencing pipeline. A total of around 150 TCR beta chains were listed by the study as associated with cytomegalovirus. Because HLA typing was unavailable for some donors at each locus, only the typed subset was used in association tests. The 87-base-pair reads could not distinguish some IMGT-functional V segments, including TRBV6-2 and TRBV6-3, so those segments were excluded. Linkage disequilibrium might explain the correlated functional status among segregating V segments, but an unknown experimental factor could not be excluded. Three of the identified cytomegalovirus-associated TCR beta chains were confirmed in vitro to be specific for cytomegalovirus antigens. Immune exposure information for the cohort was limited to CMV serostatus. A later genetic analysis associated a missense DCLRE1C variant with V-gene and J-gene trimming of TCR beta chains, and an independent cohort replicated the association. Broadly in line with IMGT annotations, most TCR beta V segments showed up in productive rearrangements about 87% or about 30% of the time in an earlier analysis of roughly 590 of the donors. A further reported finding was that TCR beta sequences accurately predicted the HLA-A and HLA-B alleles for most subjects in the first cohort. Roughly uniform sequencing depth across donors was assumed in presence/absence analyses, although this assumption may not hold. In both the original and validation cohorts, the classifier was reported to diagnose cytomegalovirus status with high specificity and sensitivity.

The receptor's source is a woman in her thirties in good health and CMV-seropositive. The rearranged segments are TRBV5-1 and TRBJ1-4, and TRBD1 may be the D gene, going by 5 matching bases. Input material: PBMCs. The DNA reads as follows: TGCGCCAGCAGACGGGGGGGTGACGAAAAACTGTTTTTT. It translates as CASRRGGDEKLFF.